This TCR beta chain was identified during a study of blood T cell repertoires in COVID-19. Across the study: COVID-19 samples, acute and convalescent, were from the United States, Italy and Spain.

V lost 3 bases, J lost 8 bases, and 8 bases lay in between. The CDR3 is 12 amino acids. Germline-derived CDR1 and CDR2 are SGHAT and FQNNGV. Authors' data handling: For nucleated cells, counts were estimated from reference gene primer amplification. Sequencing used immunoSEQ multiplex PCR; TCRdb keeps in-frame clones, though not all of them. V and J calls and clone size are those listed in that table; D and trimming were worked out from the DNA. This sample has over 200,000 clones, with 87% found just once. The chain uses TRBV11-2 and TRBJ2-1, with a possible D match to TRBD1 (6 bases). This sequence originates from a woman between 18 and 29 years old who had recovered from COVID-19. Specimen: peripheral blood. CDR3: CASSLRGYEQFF. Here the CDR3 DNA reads TGTGCCAGCAGCTTGAGGGGGTATGAGCAGTTCTTC.